The sequence of this T cell receptor beta chain was determined in a study of blood T cell repertoires in COVID-19. Germline assignment: CDR1 LNHDA and CDR2 SQIVND (reference sequence). This CDR3 is 15 amino acids long. V shed 5 bases and J shed 0 bases, with 13 bases lying between them. TCRdb keeps only in-frame clones here, not all; method: immunoSEQ multiplex PCR. Here the sample spans 94,000 or so clones, 88% being singletons. Sequenced sample: peripheral blood. The rearrangement joins TRBV19 to TRBJ1-1; the D is unclear. The source of this sequence is a woman of 80 years or more with active COVID-19. The CDR3 protein is CASSGRVVMNTEAFF. CDR3 coding DNA: TGTGCCAGTAGTGGGCGGGTTGTCATGAACACTGAAGCTTTCTTT.